This T cell receptor (beta chain) was identified in a study of T cells in Graves' hyperthyroidism and ophthalmopathy. Researchers defined stable Graves' hyperthyroidism as no ophthalmopathy progression within 18 months. The source material, RNA transcripts, was used to amplify TCR beta CDR3 regions. The TCR CDR3 first-round RT-PCR relied on the HTBI primer set. TCRdb re-called the multiplex PCR reads with MiXCR, one entry per CDR3 protein. The data contain around 450,000 distinct CDR3 sequences, 15% to 18% of them singletons. This clonotype was recorded many times. There are 14 residues in the CDR3. V trimming: 2 bases; J trimming: 10 bases; junction bases outside the gene matches: 8. From germline, CDR1 is GTSNPN and CDR2 SVGIG (reference sequence).

This TCR derives from a woman between 18 and 29 years old with Graves' hyperthyroidism. The chain has TRBV30 and TRBJ2-1; TRBD2 agrees at 10 bases. Sequenced input: blood. The CDR3 sequence is CAWSRLAGAEEQFF. CDR3 DNA: TGTGCCTGGAGTCGTCTAGCGGGAGCAGAGGAGCAGTTCTTC. Combining the CDR3 with reference TRBV30 and TRBJ2-1 gives the whole variable domain SQTIHQWPATLVQPVGSPLSLECTVEGTSNPNLYWYRQAAGRGLQLLFYSVGIGQISSEVPQNLSASRPQDRQFILSSKKLLLSDSGFYLCAWSRLAGAEEQFFGPGTRLTVL.